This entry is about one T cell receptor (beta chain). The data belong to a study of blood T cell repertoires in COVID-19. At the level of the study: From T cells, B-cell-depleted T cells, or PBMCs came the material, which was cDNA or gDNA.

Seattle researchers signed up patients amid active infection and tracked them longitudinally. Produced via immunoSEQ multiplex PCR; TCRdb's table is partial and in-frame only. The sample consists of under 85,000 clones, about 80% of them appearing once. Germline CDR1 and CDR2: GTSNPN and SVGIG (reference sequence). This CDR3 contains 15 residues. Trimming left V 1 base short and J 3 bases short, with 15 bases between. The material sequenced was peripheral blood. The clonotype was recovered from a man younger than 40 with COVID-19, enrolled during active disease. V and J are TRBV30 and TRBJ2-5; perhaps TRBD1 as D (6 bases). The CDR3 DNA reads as TGTGCCTGGAGTGAAAATACAGGGATCGAAGAGACCCAGTACTTC. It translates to CAWSENTGIEETQYF.